This T cell receptor (beta chain) appears in the sequencing data of a study of shared clonotypes between healthy human individuals. Notes on the study in general: It was the few donors that limited the genetic and exposure-history diversity represented. Only blood underwent sampling, and tissue repertoires likely differ.

Tens of thousands of T cell genomes, or about 0.3 ug DNA, went into replicate PCRs of unsorted PBMC. Original processing notes: There were no quality scores in the junction-only immunoSEQ sequences, so filtering differed. The assay was immunoSEQ multiplex PCR, and TCRdb's table has in-frame clones only and misses some. V and J calls and clone size are given by that table; D and trimming were obtained from the DNA. Of about half a million clones in the sample, around 77% were seen once. Comments on this clone: Its antigen is not known.

V was clipped by 3 bases and J by 0 bases, with 11 bases between them. CDR3 length equals 15 residues. Germline lookup yields CDR1 LNHNV and CDR2 YYDKDF (reference sequence). The V and J genes are TRBV15 and TRBJ1-1; D unclear. The receptor comes from a woman aged 40 to 49 in good health. Some clones in this sample may be carry-over from other donors' samples. The sample taken for sequencing was PBMCs. The CDR3 reads CATSRRAYMNTEAFF. As DNA, the CDR3 is TGTGCCACCAGCAGGAGGGCTTACATGAACACTGAAGCTTTCTTT.